Shown below are 32 T cell receptor beta chains from a single sample sequenced in a study of OX40 agonist ivuxolimab in advanced cancers. Only in-frame clones appear in the TCRdb table, and some are missing; sequencing was by immunoSEQ multiplex PCR. In the table there are about 64,000 clones, around 90% of which are singletons. The sequenced sample was CD4+ or CD8+ T cells sorted from blood, obtained in a trial of the OX40 agonist ivuxolimab. The receptors were gathered from an adult with an advanced solid tumor such as melanoma, head and neck, liver or kidney cancer.

This sequence joins TRBV19 and TRBJ2-2, with D possibly TRBD2 on 6 matching bases. Between the trimmed V and J ends, which lost 6 bases and 1 base, there was a span of 12 bases. The germline gives CDR1 LNHDA, CDR2 SQIVND (reference sequence). The CDR3 runs 15 residues. CDR3 sequence: CASRGGPRNTGELFF. The CDR3 DNA is TGTGCCAGTAGGGGGGGACCGAGGAACACCGGGGAGCTGTTTTTT.

The chain joins TRBV10-1 to TRBJ2-1; 7 bases are shared with TRBD2. Germline CDR1 reads WNHNN; CDR2 reads SYGVQD (reference sequence). The CDR3 length is 14 residues. V shed 11 bases and J 8 bases; nucleotides not matched to a gene: 15. CDR3 DNA sequence: TGCGCCCTCCTGTTGCGGGAGCGGGTGGATGAGCAGTTCTTC. Translation gives CALLLRERVDEQFF.

V is TRBV10-2 and J is TRBJ2-5, with 9 bases identical to TRBD2. This CDR3 comprises 15 residues. The germline CDR1 and CDR2 sequences are WSHSY and SAAADI. The J segment lost 4 bases and the V segment lost 6 bases, leaving 9 bases of the junction unmatched. CDR3 in DNA: TGCGCCAGCAGCCCAAGAGCGGGGGGAGGAGAGACCCAGTACTTC. Translated: CASSPRAGGGETQYF.

The chain uses TRBV2 and TRBJ2-3; D unresolved. With 7 bases removed from V and 2 bases from J, the gap between germline ends came to 7 bases. CDR1 and CDR2 from the germline V gene are SNHLY and FYNNEI. The CDR3 runs to 12 residues. The CDR3 region is CASTWDTDTQYF. The CDR3, as DNA: TGTGCCAGCACCTGGGACACAGATACGCAGTATTTT.

V is TRBV10-3 and J is TRBJ2-1, with D hard to call. The germline gives CDR1 ENHRY, CDR2 SYGVKD. Trimming took off 0 bases at V and 0 bases at J, with 12 bases between the two ends. This CDR3 spans 17 amino acids. The CDR3 nucleotides read TGTGCCATCAGTGAGTCCACGGGTTTTAGCTCCTACAATGAGCAGTTCTTC. This translates into CAISESTGFSSYNEQFF.

The CDR3: CASSDEVRGASKLFF. CDR3 bases: TGTGCCAGCAGTGATGAAGTCAGAGGAGCATCAAAACTGTTTTTT. The chain carries TRBV2 and TRBJ1-4; D is unresolved. Trimming shortened V by 3 bases and J by 10 bases, and 18 bases separated the two germline ends. This CDR3 contains 15 residues. Germline CDR1 reads SNHLY; CDR2 reads FYNNEI. The whole variable domain, remainder taken from reference TRBV2 and TRBJ1-4, is EPEVTQTPSHQVTQMGQEVILRCVPISNHLYFYWYRQILGQKVEFLVSFYNNEISEKSEIFDDQFSVERPDGSNFTLKIRSTKLEDSAMYFCASSDEVRGASKLFFGSGTQLSVL.

The chain joins TRBV4-1 to TRBJ2-3; D is undetermined. The CDR3 consists of 13 residues. Trimming removed 0 bases from V and 4 bases from J, with 5 bases in between. The germline V gene encodes CDR1 MGHRA and CDR2 YSYEKL. This CDR3 is CASSQERADTQYF. Here the CDR3 DNA reads TGCGCCAGCAGCCAAGAAAGGGCAGATACGCAGTATTTT.

The rearrangement links TRBV7-9 to TRBJ2-3, with 10 bases identical to TRBD2. Losses at the gene ends were 3 bases for V and 6 bases for J; bases not matched to a gene: 6. From germline, CDR1 is SEHNR and CDR2 FQNEAQ (reference sequence). The CDR3 is made up of 15 amino acids. The CDR3: CASSFKREGGDTQYF. The CDR3 DNA reads TGTGCCAGCAGCTTCAAGCGGGAGGGCGGGGATACGCAGTATTTT.

Only a few counts were recorded for this clone. The chain has TRBV5-4 and TRBJ2-5; tentatively, D is TRBD1 or TRBD2 (5 bases each). There are 13 residues in the CDR3. V lost 5 bases and J 5 bases, leaving 13 bases between the germline ends. The germline CDR1 and CDR2 sequences are SGHNT and YYREEE (reference sequence). This CDR3 is CASSTRDGETQYF. The DNA of the CDR3 is TGTGCCAGCAGTACAAGGGACGGGGAGACCCAGTACTTC.

In its sample, this clone was seen a few times. The rearrangement uses TRBV6-6 and TRBJ2-7; 9 bases match TRBD2. Germline trimming cut 6 bases from V and 5 bases from J; bases unmatched to any gene: 8. Germline V gene lookup returns CDR1 MNHNY and CDR2 SVGAGI (reference sequence). The CDR3 totals 14 residues. The CDR3: CASRILAGRNEQYF. The DNA of the CDR3 is TGTGCCAGCAGGATCCTAGCGGGACGGAACGAGCAGTACTTC.

This chain links TRBV9 with TRBJ2-6; D may match TRBD1 or TRBD2 (6 bases each). V lost 0 bases and J 4 bases, leaving 14 bases between the germline ends. CDR3 size: 17 residues. Germline V gene sequence: CDR1 SGDLS, CDR2 YYNGEE. CDR3 DNA sequence: TGTGCCAGCAGCGTAGCTACAGGGAGGTTAGGGGCCAACGTCCTGACTTTC. Translating gives CASSVATGRLGANVLTF.

This clone was picked up one time. The J gene is TRBJ2-6, the V gene TRBV28; D gene ambiguous. With 3 bases removed from V and 0 bases from J, the gap between germline ends came to 9 bases. The germline V gene encodes CDR1 MDHEN and CDR2 SYDVKM. CDR3 length equals 16 residues. The CDR3 spells CASSFPASSGANVLTF. In DNA, the CDR3 is TGTGCCAGCAGTTTCCCCGCTAGCTCTGGGGCCAACGTCCTGACTTTC.

About this clone: Distinct nucleotide sequences in the sample also encode this CDR3. This rearrangement joins TRBV5-5 to TRBJ2-7; D is unresolved. There are 11 residues in the CDR3. Per germline, CDR1 SGHKS and CDR2 YYEKEE (reference sequence). V was pared by 0 bases and J by 2 bases, with 0 bases between. CDR3 sequence reads: CASSLAYEQYF. Written as DNA, the CDR3 is TGTGCCAGCAGCTTGGCCTACGAGCAGTACTTC.

The V gene is TRBV7-3, the J gene TRBJ2-1, with 11 bases that match TRBD2. V trimming: 4 bases; J trimming: 6 bases; junction bases outside the gene matches: 8. CDR1 is SGHTA, CDR2 FQGTGA, per germline. This CDR3 comprises 16 residues. The CDR3 DNA sequence: TGTGCCAGCAGCTCGCCCCGTAGCGGGGGGGCCAATGAGCAGTTCTTC. It yields the protein CASSSPRSGGANEQFF.

V gene TRBV11-1 combines with J gene TRBJ2-5, with D possibly being TRBD2 (6 bases). CDR3 length: 14 residues. The ends were cut back, 5 bases at V and 1 base at J, with 11 bases in the middle. Germline V gene lookup returns CDR1 SGHAT and CDR2 FQDESV (reference sequence). CDR3 region: CASSPGLTQETQYF. The DNA for the CDR3 is TGTGCCAGCAGCCCGGGACTCACCCAAGAGACCCAGTACTTC.

The genes are TRBV27 and TRBJ2-1, with 13 bases identical to TRBD2. Per germline, CDR1 MNHEY and CDR2 SMNVEV (reference sequence). The CDR3 spans 15 residues. The ends lost 3 bases at V and 6 bases at J; junction bases unmatched: 2. DNA of the CDR3: TGTGCCAGCAGTTTCCGACTAGCGGGGGGCAATGAGCAGTTCTTC. Encoded protein: CASSFRLAGGNEQFF.

This clone is a singleton in its sample. V gene TRBV19 combines with J gene TRBJ1-5; tentatively, D is TRBD1 (5 bases). V was trimmed by 6 bases and J by 5 bases, leaving 17 bases between them. Germline V gene lookup returns CDR1 LNHDA and CDR2 SQIVND (reference sequence). The CDR3 extends over 15 amino acids. CDR3 in DNA: TGTGCCAGTAGCCCAGCTGGACACAGTGATCAGCCCCAGCATTTT. Translating gives CASSPAGHSDQPQHF.

This chain joins TRBV28 and TRBJ1-5; possible D gene TRBD1, 6 bases. Per germline, CDR1 MDHEN and CDR2 SYDVKM. The CDR3 has 13 residues. V was cut by 8 bases and J by 0 bases, with 8 bases left in between. The CDR3 DNA reads TGTGCCAGCGGACAGTATAGCAATCAGCCCCAGCATTTT. This codes for CASGQYSNQPQHF.

V is TRBV2 and J is TRBJ1-2; D is undetermined. In germline, CDR1 is SNHLY, CDR2 FYNNEI. The CDR3 consists of 13 residues. V shed 2 bases and J shed 7 bases, with 11 bases lying between them. As DNA, the CDR3 is TGTGCCAGCAGTGAAAGGAGCGTGGGTGGCTACACCTTC. As protein: CASSERSVGGYTF.

The chain is built from TRBV27 and TRBJ1-5; D may be TRBD1 (5 bases). Trimming removed 5 bases at V and 2 bases at J, with 10 bases between. The germline V gene has CDR1 MNHEY and CDR2 SMNVEV (reference sequence). The length of the CDR3 is 14 residues. CDR3 in amino acids: CASSVGGGNQPQHF. The CDR3 DNA sequence: TGTGCCAGCAGTGTCGGAGGGGGCAATCAGCCCCAGCATTTT.

The CDR3 nucleotides are TGTGCCAGCAGCCTCCCGGATGGAAGGAACACTGAAGCTTTCTTT. Translating gives CASSLPDGRNTEAFF. The chain employs TRBV6-1 and TRBJ1-1; no clear D gene. CDR3 length: 15 amino acids. Looked up from germline, CDR1 is MNHNS and CDR2 is SASEGT. Trimming pared 6 bases from V and 1 base from J, leaving 15 bases between.

This chain uses TRBV18 with TRBJ1-1; TRBD1 matches at 7 bases. Germline V gene lookup returns CDR1 KGHSH and CDR2 LQKENI. Losses at the gene ends were 2 bases for V and 12 bases for J; bases not matched to a gene: 12. The CDR3 extends over 14 amino acids. CDR3 residues: CASSPSRDSVPTFF. In DNA, the CDR3 is TGTGCCAGCTCACCAAGTCGGGACAGTGTCCCCACTTTCTTT.

The chain carries TRBV7-3 and TRBJ1-1; D is unclear. The CDR3 spans 15 residues. The ends were cut back, 4 bases at V and 1 base at J, with 13 bases in the middle. Germline loops: CDR1 SGHTA, CDR2 FQGTGA. CDR3 coding DNA: TGTGCCAGCAGCTCCAGGTCAGACAAGAACACTGAAGCTTTCTTT. It specifies CASSSRSDKNTEAFF.

The chain carries TRBV5-1 and TRBJ2-7; 9 nucleotides agree with TRBD1. With V trimmed by 3 bases and J by 0 bases, 7 bases remained unmatched. Germline V gene data show CDR1 as SGHRS and CDR2 as YFSETQ. The CDR3 contains 16 residues. CDR3 residues: CASSSLGTGFSYEQYF. Here the CDR3 DNA reads TGCGCCAGCAGCTCCCTCGGGACAGGGTTCTCCTACGAGCAGTACTTC.

The V and J genes are TRBV28 and TRBJ2-7; weak D call: TRBD2 (6 bases). The germline V and J ends were trimmed by 3 bases and 0 bases, with 18 bases remaining between them. Germline V gene lookup returns CDR1 MDHEN and CDR2 SYDVKM. CDR3 length: 17 amino acids. The CDR3 region has the DNA TGTGCCAGCAGTTTGGGATGGGGCAGGGAGGCCTCCTACGAGCAGTACTTC. Its translation is CASSLGWGREASYEQYF.

The chain joins TRBV10-3 to TRBJ1-5; the match to TRBD1 covers 10 bases. Germline CDR1 ENHRY, CDR2 SYGVKD. This CDR3 has 15 residues. The ends lost 10 bases at V and 3 bases at J; junction bases unmatched: 9. The CDR3 nucleotides are TGTGCCACCCACGAAGGGACAGGGGTCAATCAGCCCCAGCATTTT. This codes for CATHEGTGVNQPQHF.

The count of this clone is one. This sequence joins TRBV6-1 and TRBJ1-1; D might be TRBD1 (5 bases). V shed 7 bases and J shed 2 bases, with 17 bases lying between them. Germline CDR1 reads MNHNS; CDR2 reads SASEGT. The CDR3 totals 15 residues. The CDR3 sequence: CASTPTKGRNTEAFF. DNA for the CDR3: TGTGCCAGCACCCCCACGAAGGGGCGTAACACTGAAGCTTTCTTT.

The CDR3 region has the DNA TGTGCCAGCAGTTTTACGGGAAGAAATCAGCCCCAGCATTTT. It translates to CASSFTGRNQPQHF. This chain connects TRBV27 to TRBJ1-5; D not certain. The CDR3 sequence is 14 residues long. Germline V gives CDR1 MNHEY, CDR2 SMNVEV (reference sequence). V was pared by 3 bases and J by 4 bases, with 10 bases between.

The chain recombines TRBV29-1 with TRBJ2-1; D perhaps matches TRBD2 (6 bases). The germline CDR1 and CDR2 sequences are SQVTM and ANQGSEA. CDR3 length: 14 residues. Trimming shortened V by 6 bases and J by 3 bases, and 15 bases separated the two germline ends. The CDR3 region is CSVSPGVIYNEQFF. CDR3 nucleotide sequence: TGCAGCGTGTCGCCGGGGGTTATCTACAATGAGCAGTTCTTC.

This clone came up once. The chain links TRBV5-1 to TRBJ2-5; 8 bases fit TRBD1. Looked up from germline, CDR1 is SGHRS and CDR2 is YFSETQ. Germline trimming cut 4 bases from V and 7 bases from J; bases unmatched to any gene: 6. This CDR3 spans 13 amino acids. CDR3 nucleotide sequence: TGCGCCAGCAGCCTATACAGGGGGGTGACCCAGTACTTC. Protein: CASSLYRGVTQYF.

The gene calls are TRBV9 and TRBJ2-7; no clear D. CDR3 length: 15 amino acids. From germline, CDR1 is SGDLS and CDR2 YYNGEE. V was pared by 4 bases and J by 6 bases, with 20 bases between. The CDR3 DNA sequence: TGTGCCAGCAGCTTCCAAGCGACCGCGACGGCCGAGCAGTACTTC. It yields the protein CASSFQATATAEQYF.

The chain has TRBV18 and TRBJ2-5; D not resolved. The V end lost 3 bases, the J end lost 7 bases, and 12 bases lay between the germline ends. The CDR3 totals 13 residues. Germline CDR1 KGHSH, CDR2 LQKENI. CDR3 region: CASSPNSEGTQYF. For the CDR3, the DNA is TGTGCCAGCTCACCGAACTCGGAAGGGACCCAGTACTTC.